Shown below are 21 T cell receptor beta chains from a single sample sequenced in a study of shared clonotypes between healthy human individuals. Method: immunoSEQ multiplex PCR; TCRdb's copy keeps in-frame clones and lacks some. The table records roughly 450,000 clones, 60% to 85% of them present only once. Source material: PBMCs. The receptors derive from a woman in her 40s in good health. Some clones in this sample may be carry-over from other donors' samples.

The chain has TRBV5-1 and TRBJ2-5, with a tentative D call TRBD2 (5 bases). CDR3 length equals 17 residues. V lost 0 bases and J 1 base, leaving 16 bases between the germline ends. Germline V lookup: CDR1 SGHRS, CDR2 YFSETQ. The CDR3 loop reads CASSLGLVGVSQETQYF. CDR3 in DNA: TGCGCCAGCAGCTTGGGACTCGTCGGGGTAAGCCAAGAGACCCAGTACTTC.

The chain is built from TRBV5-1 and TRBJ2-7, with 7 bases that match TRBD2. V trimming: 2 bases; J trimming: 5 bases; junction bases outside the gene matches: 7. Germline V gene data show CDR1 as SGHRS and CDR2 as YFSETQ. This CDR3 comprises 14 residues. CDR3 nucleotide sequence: TGCGCCAGCAGCTTCCTTGGCGGGGGTGACGAGCAGTACTTC. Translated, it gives CASSFLGGGDEQYF.

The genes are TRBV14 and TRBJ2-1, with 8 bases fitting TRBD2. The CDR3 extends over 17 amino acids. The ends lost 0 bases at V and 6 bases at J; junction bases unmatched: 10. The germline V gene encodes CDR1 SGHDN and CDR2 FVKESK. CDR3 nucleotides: TGTGCCAGCAGCCAAGATTTTGCGGGAGGCGGGCGCAATGAGCAGTTCTTC. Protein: CASSQDFAGGGRNEQFF.

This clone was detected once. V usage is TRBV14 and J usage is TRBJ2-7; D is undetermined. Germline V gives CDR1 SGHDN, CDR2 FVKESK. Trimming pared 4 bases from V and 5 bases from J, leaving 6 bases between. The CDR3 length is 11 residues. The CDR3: CASSLYHEQYF. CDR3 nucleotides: TGTGCCAGCAGCCTATATCACGAGCAGTACTTC.

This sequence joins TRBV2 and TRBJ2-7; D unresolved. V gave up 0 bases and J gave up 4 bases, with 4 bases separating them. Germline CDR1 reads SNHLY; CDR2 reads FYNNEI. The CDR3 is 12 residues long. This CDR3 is CASSEARYEQYF. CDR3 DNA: TGTGCCAGCAGTGAAGCGCGGTACGAGCAGTACTTC.

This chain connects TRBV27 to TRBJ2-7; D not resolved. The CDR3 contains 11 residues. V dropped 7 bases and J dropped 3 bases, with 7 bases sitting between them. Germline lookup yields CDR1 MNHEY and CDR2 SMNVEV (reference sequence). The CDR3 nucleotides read TGTGCCAGCAAAGGGATCTACGAGCAGTACTTC. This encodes CASKGIYEQYF.

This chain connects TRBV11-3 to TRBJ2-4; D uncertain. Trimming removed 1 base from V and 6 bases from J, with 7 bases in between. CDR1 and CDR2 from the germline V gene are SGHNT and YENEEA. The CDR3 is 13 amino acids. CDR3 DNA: TGTGCCAGCAGCTTAGGAACCAGAAACATTCAGTACTTC. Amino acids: CASSLGTRNIQYF.

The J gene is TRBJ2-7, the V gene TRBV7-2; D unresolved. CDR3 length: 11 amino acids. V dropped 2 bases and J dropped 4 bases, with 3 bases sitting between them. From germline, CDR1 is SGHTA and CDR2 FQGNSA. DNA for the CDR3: TGTGCCAGCAGCTTAAAGTACGAGCAGTACTTC. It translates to CASSLKYEQYF.

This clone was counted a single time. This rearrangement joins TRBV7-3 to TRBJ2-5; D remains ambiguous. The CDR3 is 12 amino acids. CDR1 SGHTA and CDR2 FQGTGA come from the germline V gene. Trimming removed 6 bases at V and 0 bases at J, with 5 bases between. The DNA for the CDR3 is TGTGCCAGCAGTCCCGACCAAGAGACCCAGTACTTC. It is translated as CASSPDQETQYF.

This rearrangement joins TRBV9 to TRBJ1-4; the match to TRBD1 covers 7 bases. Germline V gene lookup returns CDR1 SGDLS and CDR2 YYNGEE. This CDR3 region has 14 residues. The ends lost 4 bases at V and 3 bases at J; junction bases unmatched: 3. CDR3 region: CASSRGRSNEKLFF. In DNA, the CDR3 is TGTGCCAGCAGCAGGGGGCGGTCTAATGAAAAACTGTTTTTT.

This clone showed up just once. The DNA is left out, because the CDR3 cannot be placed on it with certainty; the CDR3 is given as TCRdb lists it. The CDR3 is CASSSSDSRTVEKLFF. V usage is TRBV2 and J usage is TRBJ1-4; the table assigns TRBD1, which was not confirmed against the DNA. Germline-derived CDR1 and CDR2 are SNHLY and FYNNEI. The CDR3 has 16 residues if both end residues are counted.

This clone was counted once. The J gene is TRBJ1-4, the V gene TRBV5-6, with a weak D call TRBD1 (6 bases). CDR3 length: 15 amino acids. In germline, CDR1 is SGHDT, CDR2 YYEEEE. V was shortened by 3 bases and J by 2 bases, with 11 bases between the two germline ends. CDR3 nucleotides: TGTGCCAGCAGCTCAACGACAGGTACTAATGAAAAACTGTTTTTT. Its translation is CASSSTTGTNEKLFF.

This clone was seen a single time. The CDR3 DNA follows: TGTGCCAGCAGTGTTCGGGCGGCAAGCGGTTCACCCCTCCACTTT. Its protein product is CASSVRAASGSPLHF. The V gene is TRBV2, the J gene TRBJ1-6; the D is unclear. The CDR3 loop spans 15 amino acids. The ends were cut back, 4 bases at V and 9 bases at J, with 16 bases in the middle. Per germline, CDR1 SNHLY and CDR2 FYNNEI.

The CDR3 nucleotides are TGTGCCAGCAGTTTATATACAGGTTATGGCTACACCTTC. As protein: CASSLYTGYGYTF. The gene calls are TRBV28 and TRBJ1-2; a possible D gene is TRBD1 (5 bases). CDR1 and CDR2 from the germline V gene are MDHEN and SYDVKM. The CDR3 covers 13 residues. Trimming pared 1 base from V and 5 bases from J, leaving 8 bases between.

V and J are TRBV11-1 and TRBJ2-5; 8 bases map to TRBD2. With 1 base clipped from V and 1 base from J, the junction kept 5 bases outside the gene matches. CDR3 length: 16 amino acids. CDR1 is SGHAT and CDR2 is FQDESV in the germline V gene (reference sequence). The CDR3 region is CASSLGGSGTQETQYF. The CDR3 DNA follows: TGTGCCAGCAGCTTAGGGGGTAGCGGGACCCAAGAGACCCAGTACTTC.

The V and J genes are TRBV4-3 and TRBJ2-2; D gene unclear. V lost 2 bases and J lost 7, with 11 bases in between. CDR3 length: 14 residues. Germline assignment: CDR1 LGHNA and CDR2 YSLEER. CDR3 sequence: CASSQTTVGGELFF. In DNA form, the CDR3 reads TGCGCCAGCAGCCAAACCACGGTAGGCGGGGAGCTGTTTTTT.

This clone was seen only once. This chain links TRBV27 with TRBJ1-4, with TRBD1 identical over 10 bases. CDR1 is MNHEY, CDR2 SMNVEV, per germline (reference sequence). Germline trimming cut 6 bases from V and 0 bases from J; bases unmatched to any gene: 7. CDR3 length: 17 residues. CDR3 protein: CASSSRDRGSTNEKLFF. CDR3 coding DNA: TGTGCCAGCAGCAGTCGGGACAGGGGATCAACTAATGAAAAACTGTTTTTT.

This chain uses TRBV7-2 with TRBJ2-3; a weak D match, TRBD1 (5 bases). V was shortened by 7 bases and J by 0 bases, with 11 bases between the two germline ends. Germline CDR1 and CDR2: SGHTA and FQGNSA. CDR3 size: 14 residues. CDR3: CASKEGASTDTQYF. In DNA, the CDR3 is TGTGCCAGCAAGGAAGGGGCCAGCACAGATACGCAGTATTTT.

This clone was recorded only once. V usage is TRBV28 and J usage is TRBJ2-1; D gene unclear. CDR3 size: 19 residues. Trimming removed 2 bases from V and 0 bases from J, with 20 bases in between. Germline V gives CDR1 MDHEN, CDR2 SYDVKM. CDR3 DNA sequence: TGTGCCAGCAGTTTAAGGCTAACATCTGATCATTCCTCCTACAATGAGCAGTTCTTC. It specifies CASSLRLTSDHSSYNEQFF. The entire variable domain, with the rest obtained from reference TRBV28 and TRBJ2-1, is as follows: DVKVTQSSRYLVKRTGEKVFLECVQDMDHENMFWYRQDPGLGLRLIYFSYDVKMKEKGDIPEGYSVSREKKERFSLILESASTNQTSMYLCASSLRLTSDHSSYNEQFFGPGTRLTVL.

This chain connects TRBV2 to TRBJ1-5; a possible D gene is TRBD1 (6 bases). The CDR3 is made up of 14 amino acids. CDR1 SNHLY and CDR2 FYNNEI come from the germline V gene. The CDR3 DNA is TGTGCTACCAGAGAGGGGGGGAGCAATCAGCCCCAGCATTTT. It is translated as CATREGGSNQPQHF. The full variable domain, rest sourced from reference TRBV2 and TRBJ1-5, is EPEVTQTPSHQVTQMGQEVILRCVPISNHLYFYWYRQILGQKVEFLVSFYNNEISEKSEIFDDQFSVERPDGSNFTLKIRSTKLEDSAMYFCATREGGSNQPQHFGDGTRLSIL.

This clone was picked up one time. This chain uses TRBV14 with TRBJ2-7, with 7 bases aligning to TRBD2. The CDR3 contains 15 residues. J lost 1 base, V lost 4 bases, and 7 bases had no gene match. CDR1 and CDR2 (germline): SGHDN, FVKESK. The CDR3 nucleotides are TGTGCCAGCAGCCGTATCTGGGAGGGTTCCTACGAGCAGTACTTC. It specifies CASSRIWEGSYEQYF.